This TCR beta chain was captured by sequencing in a study of T cell repertoires in cytomegalovirus infection. Across the whole study: Evidence of both CMV infection and a matching HLA type came from public TCR beta signatures.

Using its own MiXCR run on the reads, TCRdb lists one record per CDR3 protein. The sample carries roughly 300,000 distinct CDR3 sequences, 8% to 10% recorded once. This CDR3 region has 15 residues. The V segment lost 5 bases and the J segment 5 bases; nucleotides outside the gene matches: 4. Germline values: CDR1 MNHEY, CDR2 SVGEGT. Notes on the study in general: In two of eight donors, the top clonotype was HLA-C-restricted CMV-specific. Identification of carriers of CMV plus the relevant HLA was performed using cumulative public TCR beta family frequency.

The table lists this clonotype with a few counts. Its antigen is currently unknown. J is TRBJ2-1 and V is TRBV6-2 or TRBV6-3; TRBD2 matches 12 bases. This TCR derives from a human donor in good health (CMV status not recorded). Some clones in this sample may be carry-over from other donors' samples. Sequenced: PBMCs. CDR3 sequence (DNA): TGTGCCAGCAGTCCCCGGACTAGCGGGAACAATGAGCAGTTCTTC. It is translated as CASSPRTSGNNEQFF.